Each of the 3 T cell receptor beta chains below was sequenced from the same sample in a study of cytomegalovirus exposure and HLA in healthy donors (TCRdb year 2017). The library was made by the immunoSEQ multiplex PCR assay. For the multiplex PCR, a mixture combining 60 forward primers for TCR Vbeta segments and 13 reverse primers for TCR Jbeta segments was used. TCRdb provides this immuneACCESS table in a form limited to in-frame rearrangements. Some clones are lacking; in checked studies, under half of them reflect an unresolved V gene, and why the rest are absent is not known. The sample includes roughly 170,000 clones, with around 80% observed a single time. The top ten clones comprise roughly 1.2% of the sample. The source material was PBMCs. The receptors shown here come from a girl aged 2 to 9 in good health and CMV-seropositive.

The chain couples TRBV15 to TRBJ1-1; D is unresolved. Trimming left V 9 bases short and J 7 bases short, with 18 bases between. Per germline, CDR1 LNHNV and CDR2 YYDKDF (reference sequence). The CDR3 is 13 amino acids. The DNA for the CDR3 is TGTGCCACGCGACCCCGGAGGTCTGGTGAAGCTTTCTTT. Protein sequence: CATRPRRSGEAFF.

This chain joins TRBV18 and TRBJ1-1; 11 bases map to TRBD1. The V gene end was trimmed by 2 bases and the J gene end by 4 bases; junction bases not matched to a gene: 9. Germline V gene sequence: CDR1 KGHSH, CDR2 LQKENI. This CDR3 has 17 amino acids. For the CDR3, the DNA is TGTGCCAGCTCACCAGGGACAGGGGGAATAGGGGGCACTGAAGCTTTCTTT. Its translation: CASSPGTGGIGGTEAFF. The complete variable domain, with remaining parts taken from reference TRBV18 and TRBJ1-1, reads NAGVMQNPRHLVRRRGQEARLRCSPMKGHSHVYWYRQLPEEGLKFMVYLQKENIIDESGMPKERFSAEFPKEGPSILRIQQVVRGDSAAYFCASSPGTGGIGGTEAFFGQGTRLTVV.

The V gene is TRBV10-3, the J gene TRBJ1-2, with D perhaps TRBD1 (5 bases). Germline values: CDR1 ENHRY, CDR2 SYGVKD. The CDR3 sequence is 14 residues long. V shed 3 bases and J shed 5 bases, with 13 bases lying between them. Here the CDR3 reads CAISDRAEIYGYTF. As DNA, the CDR3 is TGTGCCATCAGTGACAGGGCAGAGATTTATGGCTACACCTTC.